This is a list of T cell receptor beta chains from one sample in a study of early T cells in non-severe SARS-CoV-2 infection. TCRdb passed the 5' RACE reads through MiXCR, listing each CDR3 protein once. The profile shows some 53,000 distinct CDR3 sequences, over 7.5% of them singletons. Sample: whole blood. The receptors were gathered from an adult who was a healthcare worker with PCR-confirmed SARS-CoV-2 infection or an uninfected control (not recorded which). Each CDR3 is given with its conserved first and last residue. The order of the fields is V gene, J gene, D gene, clone size, CDR3 DNA, CDR3 protein. D genes are given only for firm matches. Only part of the rows carry a size: once, few, many, or a class if the clone is expanded.

TRBV19,TRBJ1-2,NA,few,TGTGCCAGTAGTATCGGGAGAGTCGGCTACACCTTC,CASSIGRVGYTF
TRBV24-1,TRBJ2-3,NA,few,TGTGCCACCCGTTCAGCGGGAGATACGCAGTATTTT,CATRSAGDTQYF
TRBV6-5,TRBJ2-5,NA,NA,TGTGCCAGCAGCCAAACCGGACTGCAAGAGACCCAGTACTTC,CASSQTGLQETQYF
TRBV27,TRBJ2-7,NA,NA,TGTGCCAGCAGTTTGAGTTCCCCCTACGAGCAGTACTTC,CASSLSSPYEQYF
TRBV19,TRBJ1-1,NA,many,TGTGCCAGCTCGGGGGGGCGGGGCACTGAAGCTTTCTTT,CASSGGRGTEAFF
TRBV3-1,TRBJ2-5,NA,many,TGTGCCAGCAGCCAACTGACAGGTCATCAAGAGACCCAGTACTTC,CASSQLTGHQETQYF
TRBV6-5,TRBJ1-1,TRBD1,many,TGTGCCAGCAGTGCCAGGGGGAGGGGGATGACCACTGAAGCTTTCTTT,CASSARGRGMTTEAFF
TRBV7-2,TRBJ2-7,TRBD2,many,TGTGCCAGCAGCTGGCGGGAGGTTGGGGAGCAGTACTTC,CASSWREVGEQYF
TRBV29-1,TRBJ2-3,NA,many,TGCAGCGTCACTCTCGGGGATACGCAGTATTTT,CSVTLGDTQYF
TRBV6-4,TRBJ2-3,TRBD2,NA,TGTGCCAGCAGTGACGCGGGGGGGGCAGATACGCAGTATTTT,CASSDAGGADTQYF
TRBV11-2,TRBJ2-2,TRBD2,few,TGTGCCAGCAGCTCCGGGGGACTAGCGGGAGGCCGCACCGGGGAGCTGTTTTTT,CASSSGGLAGGRTGELFF
TRBV20-1,TRBJ2-3,NA,NA,TGCAGTGCCCAGAGACACACCCCTAGCACAGATACGCAGTATTTT,CSAQRHTPSTDTQYF
TRBV12-3/TRBV12-4,TRBJ2-3,NA,many,TGTGCCAGCGTTTCCCCTCCGAACGGGGGAACAGATACGCAGTATTTT,CASVSPPNGGTDTQYF
TRBV5-4,TRBJ2-2,NA,few,TGTGCCAGCAGCTTGTGGGGCACCGGGGAGCTGTTTTTT,CASSLWGTGELFF
TRBV4-2,TRBJ2-3,TRBD2,few,TGTGCCAGCAGAGCGACTAGCAGAAGCACAGATACGCAGTATTTT,CASRATSRSTDTQYF
TRBV3-1,TRBJ1-4,TRBD1,once,TGTGCCAGCAGCCAAGTGACAGGGGGAATAGAAAAACTGTTTTTT,CASSQVTGGIEKLFF
TRBV9,TRBJ2-3,NA,few,TGTGCCAGCAGCACCCGACCCAGTGCGGATACGCAGTATTTT,CASSTRPSADTQYF
TRBV7-2,TRBJ2-2,TRBD1,NA,TGTGCCAGCAGCTCAAGGGGGCGGACTAACACCGGGGAGCTGTTTTTT,CASSSRGRTNTGELFF
TRBV5-1,TRBJ2-1,TRBD2,few,TGCGCCAGCAGCTCGACCCCACTAGCGGCGGGGTACAATGAGCAGTTCTTC,CASSSTPLAAGYNEQFF
TRBV20-1,TRBJ2-7,TRBD1,many,TGCAGTGCTTGGGACAGGAACTACGAGCAGTACTTC,CSAWDRNYEQYF
TRBV6-1,TRBJ1-1,NA,NA,TGTGCCAGCAGTGAAAGATTTGGGTTCTTCACTGAAGCTTTCTTT,CASSERFGFFTEAFF
TRBV5-1,TRBJ1-1,TRBD1,few,TGCGCCAGCAGCTCGCACTTACCAGGGGGTAGCACTGAAGCTTTCTTT,CASSSHLPGGSTEAFF
TRBV12-3/TRBV12-4,TRBJ1-5,NA,few,TGTGCCAGCAGTTCGGAGGGGGTTGAGCCCCAGCATTTT,CASSSEGVEPQHF
TRBV19,TRBJ2-5,NA,many,TGTGCCAGTAGTCCAGGACAAGAGACCCAGTACTTC,CASSPGQETQYF
TRBV2,TRBJ2-3,NA,many,TGTGCCAGCATCCTCATCCCCCTATCTCCCCCAGATACGCAGTATTTT,CASILIPLSPPDTQYF
TRBV7-3,TRBJ2-5,TRBD2,many,TGTGCCAGCAGCTTATCCCCTAGCGGGGGGCAAGAGACCCAGTACTTC,CASSLSPSGGQETQYF
TRBV2,TRBJ2-7,NA,NA,TGTGCCAGCAGCAGGGGGACTGGATCCTACGAGCAGTACTTC,CASSRGTGSYEQYF
TRBV7-9,TRBJ2-2,NA,many,TGTGCCAGCATGACGATTCTCCCCGGGGAGCTGTTTTTT,CASMTILPGELFF
TRBV18,TRBJ1-2,NA,NA,TGTGCCAGCTCCACATCACAGGGCACCTATGGCTACACCTTC,CASSTSQGTYGYTF
TRBV19,TRBJ1-1,TRBD1,few,TGTGCCAGTAGTATTAGGGGACAGGAGCCTGAAGCTTTCTTT,CASSIRGQEPEAFF
TRBV5-1,TRBJ1-6,NA,many,TGCGCCAGCAGCTTCGTTGATCCAGGGGAAATAAATTCACCCCTCCACTTT,CASSFVDPGEINSPLHF
TRBV29-1,TRBJ2-3,NA,NA,TGCAGCGCTAGACACGGTTTCACAGATACGCAGTATTTT,CSARHGFTDTQYF
TRBV30,TRBJ2-7,NA,many,TGTGCCTGGAGGGACAACAACTACGAGCAGTACTTC,CAWRDNNYEQYF
TRBV12-3/TRBV12-4,TRBJ1-3,NA,NA,TGTGCCAGCAGTTTCGAGGGAAGCCTCGGAAACACCATATATTTT,CASSFEGSLGNTIYF
TRBV3-1,TRBJ2-5,NA,NA,TGTGCCAGCAGCCAAGGGGGGATCGAGACCCAGTACTTC,CASSQGGIETQYF
TRBV28,TRBJ2-5,TRBD1,NA,TGTGCCAGTGAAACAGGGGCAGAGACCCAGTACTTC,CASETGAETQYF
TRBV11-3,TRBJ2-3,NA,few,TGTGCCAGCAGCCTAGGGACGGGTCCTGATACGCAGTATTTT,CASSLGTGPDTQYF
TRBV27,TRBJ2-7,NA,NA,TGTGCCAGCCGCCAGGGACTCGGCACCTACGAGCAGTACTTC,CASRQGLGTYEQYF
TRBV19,TRBJ2-7,NA,few,TGTGCCAGTAGTATGGGGGCAGGGGAGACCTACGAGCAGTACTTC,CASSMGAGETYEQYF
TRBV9,TRBJ2-1,TRBD2,many,TGTGCCAGCAGCGAGGGACTAGCGGGAGGGTACAATGAGCAGTTCTTC,CASSEGLAGGYNEQFF
TRBV27,TRBJ2-7,TRBD2,many,TGTGCCAGCAGTTCCGGGACTAGAAATCACTACGAGCAGTACTTC,CASSSGTRNHYEQYF
TRBV18,TRBJ2-2,NA,NA,TGTGCCAGCTCGGCGTCCAACACCGGGGAGCTGTTTTTT,CASSASNTGELFF
TRBV7-2,TRBJ2-5,TRBD2,many,TGTGCCAGCAGCTTTAGCGGGGGCCAAGAGACCCAGTACTTC,CASSFSGGQETQYF
TRBV11-1,TRBJ2-1,NA,NA,TGTGCCAGCCTCGGGCGTAGCGACCACAATGAGCAGTTCTTC,CASLGRSDHNEQFF
TRBV7-6,TRBJ2-1,NA,few,TGTGCCAGCAGCCCCCCAGAAGCTCTTATCGGCAATGAGCAGTTCTTC,CASSPPEALIGNEQFF
TRBV7-2,TRBJ2-3,TRBD1,many,TGTGCCAGCAGACTGGACAGGGCTAGCACAGATACGCAGTATTTT,CASRLDRASTDTQYF
TRBV4-3,TRBJ1-2,NA,few,TGCGCCAGCAGCCATTCGGCGGGGGAGAAGGGCTACACCTTC,CASSHSAGEKGYTF
TRBV3-1,TRBJ1-2,NA,many,TGTGCCAGCAGCCAAGTGGGACAAACTTCTAACTATGGCTACACCTTC,CASSQVGQTSNYGYTF
TRBV7-2,TRBJ1-5,NA,many,TGTGCCAGCAGCCCAATCAGCAATCAGCCCCAGCATTTT,CASSPISNQPQHF
TRBV12-3/TRBV12-4,TRBJ2-5,NA,many,TGTGCCAGCACCCCCAGACGGCAGAAAGAGACCCAGTACTTC,CASTPRRQKETQYF
TRBV6-5,TRBJ1-4,NA,many,TGTGCCAGCAGTTACGGCGGGGCAGCCGGGGAAAAACTGTTTTTT,CASSYGGAAGEKLFF